This TCR beta chain came from a study of blood T cell repertoires in COVID-19. The germline V and J ends were trimmed by 7 bases and 3 bases, with 12 bases remaining between them. The CDR3 runs 13 residues. Assay: immunoSEQ multiplex PCR; the TCRdb copy retains only in-frame clones and omits some. The sample contains fewer than 250,000 clones, around 86% of which appear only once. Input material: peripheral blood. This chain uses TRBV12-3 or TRBV12-4 with TRBJ1-2; unclear D gene. The TCR was taken from a man in his sixties with acute or convalescent COVID-19. The DNA for the CDR3 is TGTGCCAGCAAGCGCCCCAGAGACTATGGCTACACCTTC. It translates to CASKRPRDYGYTF.